This T cell receptor (beta chain) was sequenced during a study of Graves' ophthalmopathy and Graves' hyperthyroidism. TCR beta CDR3 amplification used RNA transcripts. An opening RT-PCR round employed HTBI primers and preceded a second-round multiplex PCR. MiXCR, applied by TCRdb to the multiplex PCR reads, yields one record per CDR3 protein. Seen here are hundreds of thousands of distinct CDR3 sequences, roughly 21% observed once, and the top ten hold around 40%. The CDR3 spans 17 residues. V was clipped by 3 bases and J by 7 bases; unmatched bases: 8. This chain links TRBV12-3 or TRBV12-4 with TRBJ2-1; 14 bases match TRBD2. The TCR comes from a woman aged 45-65 years with Graves' ophthalmopathy. Sequenced: peripheral blood. In nucleotides, the CDR3 is TGTGCCAGCAGTTTCGCGGCCGGGACTAGCGGGAGTAATGAGCAGTTCTTC. This sequence encodes CASSFAAGTSGSNEQFF.